Listed below are T cell receptor beta chains from one sample, sequenced in a study of blood T cell repertoires in COVID-19. Method: immunoSEQ multiplex PCR; TCRdb's copy keeps in-frame clones and lacks some. This table has around 480,000 clones, approximately 90% appearing once. Sequenced material: PBMCs or T cells enriched from blood (not recorded which). The receptors were gathered from a woman between 18 and 30 years old who had recovered from COVID-19. Each CDR3 is given with its conserved first and last residue. The order of the fields is CDR3 protein, CDR3 DNA, D gene, J gene, V gene, clone size. D genes are given only for firm matches. Only some rows state a clone size, as once, few, many or a class for expanded clones.

CDR3: CASSLSIGDNSPLHF
DNA: TGTGCCAGCAGCTTATCCATAGGGGATAATTCACCCCTCCACTTT
D: .
J: TRBJ1-6
V: TRBV11-2
size: .

CDR3: CAWRPGLRTISYTF
DNA: TGTGCCTGGAGACCGGGACTTAGAACTATTAGCTACACCTTC
D: .
J: TRBJ1-2
V: TRBV30
size: .

CDR3: CASSVQPTSGGYYEQYF
DNA: TGTGCCAGCAGTGTCCAACCCACTAGCGGGGGTTACTACGAGCAGTACTTC
D: TRBD2
J: TRBJ2-7
V: TRBV2
size: .

CDR3: CASSPRGRESNEQFF
DNA: TGTGCCAGCTCACCTAGAGGGAGGGAGAGCAATGAGCAGTTCTTC
D: TRBD2
J: TRBJ2-1
V: TRBV18
size: .

CDR3: CAISSGYEQYF
DNA: TGTGCCATCAGTTCGGGCTACGAGCAGTACTTC
D: .
J: TRBJ2-7
V: TRBV10-3
size: .

CDR3: CASGILNTEAFF
DNA: TGTGCCAGCGGCATCTTGAACACTGAAGCTTTCTTT
D: .
J: TRBJ1-1
V: TRBV2
size: once

CDR3: CAWKSSGANVLTF
DNA: TGTGCCTGGAAGAGCTCTGGGGCCAACGTCCTGACTTTC
D: .
J: TRBJ2-6
V: TRBV30
size: .

CDR3: CAWSGGQGQWGDTQYF
DNA: TGTGCCTGGAGTGGAGGACAGGGTCAGTGGGGAGATACGCAGTATTTT
D: TRBD1
J: TRBJ2-3
V: TRBV30
size: .

CDR3: CASSLEPNRGHSYEQYF
DNA: TGCGCCAGCAGCTTGGAACCCAACCGGGGACACTCCTACGAGCAGTACTTC
D: .
J: TRBJ2-7
V: TRBV5-1
size: .

CDR3: CASKRKSGLYNEQFF
DNA: TGTGCCAGTAAAAGGAAGTCGGGACTTTACAATGAGCAGTTCTTC
D: .
J: TRBJ2-1
V: TRBV19
size: .

CDR3: CASSETGMNTEAFF
DNA: TGCGCCAGCAGTGAGACAGGAATGAACACTGAAGCTTTCTTT
D: .
J: TRBJ1-1
V: TRBV10-1
size: .

CDR3: CASTPGGDGADTQYF
DNA: TGCGCCAGCACCCCGGGAGGGGATGGGGCGGATACGCAGTATTTT
D: TRBD2
J: TRBJ2-3
V: TRBV5-1
size: once

CDR3: CASSSPRTGLYGYTF
DNA: TGTGCCAGCAGTTCCCCACGGACAGGGCTCTATGGCTACACCTTC
D: TRBD1
J: TRBJ1-2
V: TRBV28
size: .

CDR3: CASGQSYEQYF
DNA: TGCGCCAGCGGACAGTCCTACGAGCAGTACTTC
D: .
J: TRBJ2-7
V: TRBV10-2
size: .

CDR3: CASSNGGPTYEQYF
DNA: TGCGCCAGCAGCAATGGAGGTCCAACCTACGAGCAGTACTTC
D: .
J: TRBJ2-7
V: TRBV5-1
size: .

CDR3: CASSPSDRGGNQPQHF
DNA: TGTGCCAGCTCACCATCCGACAGGGGAGGCAATCAGCCCCAGCATTTT
D: TRBD1
J: TRBJ1-5
V: TRBV18
size: .

CDR3: CASSDSSSSHTEAFF
DNA: TGTGCCAGCAGTGACTCGAGCAGTAGCCACACTGAAGCTTTCTTT
D: .
J: TRBJ1-1
V: TRBV6-4
size: .

CDR3: CSASPGYGEAFF
DNA: TGCAGTGCTAGTCCAGGGTATGGTGAAGCTTTCTTT
D: .
J: TRBJ1-1
V: TRBV20-1
size: .

CDR3: CASSREPRTGANNQPQHF
DNA: TGCGCCAGCAGCCGAGAACCGCGGACAGGGGCGAACAATCAGCCCCAGCATTTT
D: TRBD1
J: TRBJ1-5
V: TRBV5-1
size: .

CDR3: CASSLGQGGEKLFF
DNA: TGCGCCAGCAGCTTGGGGCAGGGGGGTGAAAAACTGTTTTTT
D: TRBD1
J: TRBJ1-4
V: TRBV5-1
size: .

CDR3: CAWSKQGIVATNEKLFF
DNA: TGTGCCTGGAGTAAGCAGGGGATTGTTGCAACTAATGAAAAACTGTTTTTT
D: .
J: TRBJ1-4
V: TRBV30
size: .

CDR3: CATSERQGATRNEKLFF
DNA: TGTGCCACCAGTGAGCGACAGGGGGCGACCCGTAATGAAAAACTGTTTTTT
D: TRBD1
J: TRBJ1-4
V: TRBV24-1
size: .

CDR3: CASSEELAGDTDTQYF
DNA: TGTGCCAGCAGTGAAGAACTAGCGGGGGACACAGATACGCAGTATTTT
D: TRBD2
J: TRBJ2-3
V: TRBV2
size: once